Presented here are 27 T cell receptor beta chains from one specimen sequenced in a study of cytomegalovirus exposure and HLA in healthy donors. Clones were sequenced by immunoSEQ multiplex PCR, and TCRdb holds only the in-frame ones, with some missing. Found here are 150,000 to 200,000 clones, 84% of them singletons; the top ten hold approximately 10%. Sequenced sample: PBMCs. The receptors come from a man aged 25 to 45 in good health and CMV-seropositive.

The J gene is TRBJ2-2, the V gene TRBV4-2, with 10 positions matching TRBD2. Per the germline V gene, CDR1 is LGHNA and CDR2 is YNFKEQ. The CDR3 is made up of 17 amino acids. V lost 3 bases, J lost 1 base, and 5 bases stayed unmatched. This CDR3 is CASSHLTSGVNTGELFF. The CDR3 DNA reads TGTGCCAGCAGCCACCTCACTAGCGGGGTGAACACCGGGGAGCTGTTTTTT.

The chain is built from TRBV5-1 and TRBJ2-1; D is perhaps TRBD2 (8 bases). Trimming shortened V by 4 bases and J by 4 bases, and 18 bases separated the two germline ends. Germline assignment: CDR1 SGHRS and CDR2 YFSETQ. The CDR3 has 16 amino acids. Written as DNA, the CDR3 is TGCGCCAGCAGCCTCGGGAGGGACAGCCCATACAATGAGCAGTTCTTC. Translated, it gives CASSLGRDSPYNEQFF.

The V gene is TRBV9, the J gene TRBJ2-7, with D uncertain. CDR1 SGDLS and CDR2 YYNGEE come from the germline V gene. Trimming removed 0 bases from V and 7 bases from J, with 14 bases in between. CDR3 length: 14 residues. The CDR3 protein is CASSVGFIFGEQYF. In nucleotides, the CDR3 is TGTGCCAGCAGCGTAGGTTTCATCTTCGGGGAGCAGTACTTC.

This clone has only one observation. The chain carries TRBV5-1 and TRBJ2-3; D perhaps matches TRBD1 (6 bases). With 4 bases removed from V and 1 base from J, the gap between germline ends came to 10 bases. Germline assignment: CDR1 SGHRS and CDR2 YFSETQ. The CDR3 extends over 14 amino acids. The CDR3: CASSDRTGTDTQYF. The DNA for the CDR3 is TGCGCCAGCAGCGACCGGACAGGCACAGATACGCAGTATTTT.

V gene TRBV19 combines with J gene TRBJ1-3; the D is unclear. V was cut by 4 bases and J by 4 bases, with 11 bases left in between. Germline V gene lookup returns CDR1 LNHDA and CDR2 SQIVND (reference sequence). The length of the CDR3 is 14 residues. CDR3 nucleotide sequence: TGTGCCAGTAGTACCCCGGGTCTCGGAAACACCATATATTTT. This encodes CASSTPGLGNTIYF.

This clone was counted only a few times. The chain has TRBV19 and TRBJ2-7; D is ambiguous. The CDR3 is 13 residues long. Germline-derived CDR1 and CDR2 are LNHDA and SQIVND (reference sequence). The V gene lost 3 bases and the J gene lost 3 bases, with 9 bases spanning the gap. CDR3 in amino acids: CASSIATGYEQYF. The CDR3 bases are TGTGCCAGTAGTATCGCAACGGGCTACGAGCAGTACTTC.

This chain uses TRBV5-1 with TRBJ2-1; 9 bases line up with TRBD1. V dropped 0 bases and J dropped 3; count of bases not matched to a gene: 1. The CDR3 has 15 amino acids. The V gene's germline CDR1 is SGHRS and CDR2 YFSETQ. CDR3 loop: CASSLEGQGYNEQFF. The CDR3 DNA sequence: TGCGCCAGCAGCTTGGAGGGACAGGGCTACAATGAGCAGTTCTTC.

The V gene is TRBV4-3, the J gene TRBJ1-6; D call uncertain. Trimming cost V 0 bases and J 8 bases, with 5 bases left between them. Germline CDR1 is LGHNA and CDR2 is YSLEER. The CDR3 runs to 13 residues. CDR3 in amino acids: CASSQEEDSPLHF. The CDR3 DNA sequence: TGCGCCAGCAGCCAAGAGGAGGATTCACCCCTCCACTTT.

The CDR3 DNA reads as TGTGCCAGCAGCGTCGACTGGGGAGGGGACGGCTACACCTTC. The encoded protein is CASSVDWGGDGYTF. V and J are TRBV9 and TRBJ1-2; perhaps TRBD1 as D (5 bases). The CDR3 consists of 14 residues. Germline CDR1 reads SGDLS; CDR2 reads YYNGEE. With 2 bases removed from V and 8 bases from J, the gap between germline ends came to 16 bases.

The rearrangement links TRBV30 to TRBJ1-4; D may be TRBD1 (6 bases). The CDR3 consists of 16 residues. CDR1 and CDR2 (germline): GTSNPN, SVGIG (reference sequence). DNA for the CDR3: TGTGCTTTTTCCATCATCAGGGGCACCACTAATGAAAAACTGTTTTTT. The encoded protein is CAFSIIRGTTNEKLFF.

V is TRBV30 and J is TRBJ1-5; 8 nucleotides match TRBD1. CDR1 and CDR2 from the germline V gene are GTSNPN and SVGIG (reference sequence). CDR3 length equals 14 residues. Trimming removed 4 bases from V and 4 bases from J; junction bases left unmatched: 6. The CDR3 here is CAWNEDRGNQPQHF. The CDR3 DNA is TGTGCCTGGAATGAAGACAGGGGTAATCAGCCCCAGCATTTT. Based on the CDR3 plus reference TRBV30 and TRBJ1-5, the full variable domain is SQTIHQWPATLVQPVGSPLSLECTVEGTSNPNLYWYRQAAGRGLQLLFYSVGIGQISSEVPQNLSASRPQDRQFILSSKKLLLSDSGFYLCAWNEDRGNQPQHFGDGTRLSIL.

This clone was seen once. The chain combines TRBV7-2 with TRBJ2-7; 10 bases agree with TRBD2. Germline trimming cut 5 bases from V and 2 bases from J; bases unmatched to any gene: 6. The CDR3 is made up of 15 amino acids. Germline-derived CDR1 and CDR2 are SGHTA and FQGNSA. CDR3 amino acids: CASSPGLAVPYEQYF. The CDR3 nucleotides are TGTGCCAGCAGCCCAGGACTAGCGGTACCCTACGAGCAGTACTTC. Looking up the rest from reference TRBV7-2 and TRBJ2-7 gives the full variable domain: GAGVSQSPSNKVTEKGKDVELRCDPISGHTALYWYRQSLGQGLEFLIYFQGNSAPDKSGLPSDRFSAERTGGSVSTLTIQRTQQEDSAVYLCASSPGLAVPYEQYFGPGTRLTVT.

This clone was counted once. The V call is TRBV7-3, the J call TRBJ2-3, with 7 positions matching TRBD2. With 1 base clipped from V and 4 bases from J, the junction kept 5 bases outside the gene matches. This CDR3 has 15 amino acids. CDR1 and CDR2 (germline): SGHTA, FQGTGA. The DNA for the CDR3 is TGTGCCAGCAGCTTAAGCGGGAGATTTGCAGATACGCAGTATTTT. It encodes CASSLSGRFADTQYF.

V is TRBV13 and J is TRBJ2-3; 9 bases line up with TRBD1. The CDR3 runs to 15 residues. V shed 5 bases, J shed 3 bases, and the junction held 6 bases outside the gene matches. In germline, CDR1 is PRHDT, CDR2 FYEKMQ (reference sequence). CDR3 residues: CASSVEGTGTDTQYF. The CDR3 nucleotides are TGTGCCAGCAGCGTTGAAGGGACAGGGACAGATACGCAGTATTTT. The whole variable domain, remainder taken from reference TRBV13 and TRBJ2-3, is AAGVIQSPRHLIKEKRETATLKCYPIPRHDTVYWYQQGPGQDPQFLISFYEKMQSDKGSIPDRFSAQQFSDYHSELNMSSLELGDSALYFCASSVEGTGTDTQYFGPGTRLTVL.

The J gene is TRBJ1-1, the V gene TRBV15, with 8 bases lining up with TRBD1. The CDR3 spans 17 residues. V dropped 5 bases and J dropped 5; count of bases not matched to a gene: 16. CDR1 is LNHNV, CDR2 YYDKDF, per germline (reference sequence). The CDR3 sequence: CATSLSGAGGAVTEAFF. The CDR3 DNA sequence: TGTGCCACCAGCCTTTCCGGGGCAGGGGGCGCCGTGACTGAAGCTTTCTTT.

This chain links TRBV7-3 with TRBJ2-1; 7 bases are a match to TRBD2. With 5 bases clipped from V and 7 bases from J, the junction kept 17 bases outside the gene matches. The CDR3 covers 17 residues. CDR1 SGHTA and CDR2 FQGTGA come from the germline V gene. This CDR3 is CASSPLSSTDGGNEQFF. The DNA of the CDR3 is TGTGCCAGCAGCCCACTTTCCTCGACAGACGGGGGGAATGAGCAGTTCTTC.

The rearrangement links TRBV5-5 to TRBJ2-7; possible D gene TRBD1, 5 bases. This CDR3 comprises 13 residues. V was trimmed by 2 bases and J by 4 bases, leaving 10 bases between them. Germline-derived CDR1 and CDR2 are SGHKS and YYEKEE (reference sequence). The chain's CDR3 is CASSFRDSYEQYF. The CDR3 nucleotides read TGTGCCAGCAGCTTCAGGGATTCTTACGAGCAGTACTTC.

This chain links TRBV18 with TRBJ2-3, with TRBD1 matching 7 bases. V shed 3 bases, J shed 3 bases, and the junction held 6 bases outside the gene matches. CDR1 and CDR2 (germline): KGHSH, LQKENI. The CDR3 runs 15 residues. This CDR3 is CASSPFRQGTDTQYF. CDR3 DNA sequence: TGTGCCAGCTCACCGTTCCGACAGGGTACAGATACGCAGTATTTT.

J is TRBJ2-7 and V is TRBV6-1; D call uncertain. V was shortened by 4 bases and J by 6 bases, with 7 bases between the two germline ends. The CDR3 spans 11 residues. Germline CDR1 is MNHNS and CDR2 is SASEGT. The CDR3 here is CASSVVGEQYF. For the CDR3, the DNA is TGTGCCAGCAGTGTGGTCGGCGAGCAGTACTTC.

The chain recombines TRBV5-4 with TRBJ2-7, with D perhaps matching TRBD1 (5 bases). Trimming removed 0 bases at V and 6 bases at J, with 10 bases between. CDR3 length: 13 amino acids. Germline assignment: CDR1 SGHNT and CDR2 YYREEE (reference sequence). The CDR3, as DNA: TGTGCCAGCAGCTTGGGGCACAGGAGCGAGCAGTACTTC. Translated, it gives CASSLGHRSEQYF.

The chain is built from TRBV7-9 and TRBJ1-1; tentatively, D is TRBD1 (6 bases). V shed 5 bases and J shed 5 bases, with 12 bases lying between them. In germline, CDR1 is SEHNR, CDR2 FQNEAQ (reference sequence). The CDR3 is 13 amino acids. The CDR3 DNA sequence: TGTGCCAGCAGCCAAACAGGGCAAACTGAAGCTTTCTTT. Protein: CASSQTGQTEAFF.

The rearrangement uses TRBV20-1 and TRBJ2-3, with 9 bases that match TRBD1. Trimming at V came to 3 bases and at J to 10 bases, leaving 2 bases not matched to a gene. Germline CDR1 reads DFQATT; CDR2 reads SNEGSKA (reference sequence). The length of the CDR3 is 11 residues. The CDR3 region is CSARGQGSQYF. The CDR3 DNA follows: TGCAGTGCTAGGGGACAGGGCTCGCAGTATTTT.

This clone was counted ten times or more. The chain uses TRBV2 and TRBJ1-1; 7 bases map to TRBD1. The germline gives CDR1 SNHLY, CDR2 FYNNEI. The CDR3 is made up of 15 amino acids. J lost 5 bases, V lost 6 bases, and 12 bases had no gene match. DNA of the CDR3: TGTGCCAGCAGGAGACAGGGCCAGGGGCGAACTGAAGCTTTCTTT. Translated: CASRRQGQGRTEAFF.

The chain couples TRBV18 to TRBJ1-5; unclear D gene. From germline, CDR1 is KGHSH and CDR2 LQKENI. The CDR3 spans 13 residues. With 3 bases removed from V and 5 bases from J, the gap between germline ends came to 8 bases. CDR3 region: CASSPGVDQPQHF. CDR3 nucleotide sequence: TGTGCCAGCTCACCCGGGGTAGATCAGCCCCAGCATTTT.

The chain couples TRBV21-1 to TRBJ1-4; TRBD1 is taken as the D call from the table, unchecked against the DNA. TRBV21-1 is shown as a pseudogene. This CDR3 comprises 13 residues. In DNA form, the CDR3 reads TGTGCCAGCAGCAAAGGACAGGGTGAAAAACTGTTTTTT. It specifies CASSKGQGEKLFF.

The chain carries TRBV6-1 and TRBJ2-2; D not certain. The germline CDR1 and CDR2 sequences are MNHNS and SASEGT. Between the trimmed V and J ends, which lost 5 bases and 0 bases, there was a span of 10 bases. There are 15 residues in the CDR3. CDR3 DNA sequence: TGTGCCAGCAGTCCTCCCGGGTCGAACACCGGGGAGCTGTTTTTT. Its translation is CASSPPGSNTGELFF.

Note on this clone: A junction end diverges from the germline sequence, so it may reflect a read error. V usage is TRBV7-7 and J usage is TRBJ2-3; 10 bases map to TRBD1. The CDR3 totals 14 residues. CDR1 and CDR2 from the germline V gene are SSHAT and FNYEAQ (reference sequence). The CDR3 sequence: CASSSGTGADTQYF. The DNA for the CDR3 is TGTGCTAGCAGCTCCGGGACAGGGGCAGATACGCAGTATTTT.